This T cell receptor beta chain appears in the sequencing data of a study of CD8+CD57+ T cells in acquired aplastic anemia. About the research overall: Sorted CD4+ and CD8+ cell DNA averaged approximately 3.4 ug.

CD8+CD57+ cell expansion had been shown by flow cytometry in patients chosen for sequencing. Each of the patients presented with severe acquired aplastic anemia. The template for TCR beta VDJ and CDR3 sequence profiling was genomic DNA. In TCRdb, the reads were re-called with MiXCR into one record per CDR3 protein. The sample carries 200,000 to 300,000 distinct CDR3 sequences, approximately 79% recorded once. For this clonotype: The antigen is not known.

V was pared by 7 bases and J by 3 bases, with 11 bases between. This CDR3 contains 12 residues. Germline V gives CDR1 DFQATT, CDR2 SNEGSKA (reference sequence). Study-wide findings and caveats: Patients showed no significant difference from controls in CD8+ Simpson's diversity.

Specimen: sorted CD4+, CD8+, or CD8+CD57+ T cells (not recorded which) from PBMCs. The chain couples TRBV20-1 to TRBJ2-3, with D perhaps matching TRBD1 (5 bases). This TCR derives from a human donor with aplastic anemia. CDR3 DNA sequence: TGCAGTGTACCTCAGGGAACAGATACGCAGTATTTT. Residues: CSVPQGTDTQYF.